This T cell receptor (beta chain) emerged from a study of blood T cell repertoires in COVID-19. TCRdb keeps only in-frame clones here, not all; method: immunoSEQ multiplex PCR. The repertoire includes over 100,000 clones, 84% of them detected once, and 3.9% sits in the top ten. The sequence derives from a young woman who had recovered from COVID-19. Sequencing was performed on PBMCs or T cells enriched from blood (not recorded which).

The chain's CDR3 is CASSPRGQLNTEAFF. CDR3 nucleotide sequence: TGTGCCAGCAGCCCCCGGGGACAGCTGAACACTGAAGCTTTCTTT. The gene calls are TRBV7-9 and TRBJ1-1; TRBD1 agrees at 7 bases. Losses at the gene ends were 5 bases for V and 0 bases for J; bases not matched to a gene: 6. The CDR3 loop spans 15 amino acids. Germline loops: CDR1 SEHNR, CDR2 FQNEAQ (reference sequence).